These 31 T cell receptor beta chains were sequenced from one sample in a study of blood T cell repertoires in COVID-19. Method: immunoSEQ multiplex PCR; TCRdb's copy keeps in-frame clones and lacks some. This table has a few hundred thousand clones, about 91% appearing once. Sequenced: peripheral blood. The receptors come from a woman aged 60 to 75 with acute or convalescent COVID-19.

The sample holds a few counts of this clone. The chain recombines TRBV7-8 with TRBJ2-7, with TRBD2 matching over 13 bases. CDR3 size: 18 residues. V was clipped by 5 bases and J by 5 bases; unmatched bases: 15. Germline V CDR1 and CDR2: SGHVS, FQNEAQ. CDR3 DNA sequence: TGTGCCAGCAGCCAGCCCCCTCTACTAGCGGGAGGGCCCCACGAGCAGTACTTC. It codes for CASSQPPLLAGGPHEQYF.

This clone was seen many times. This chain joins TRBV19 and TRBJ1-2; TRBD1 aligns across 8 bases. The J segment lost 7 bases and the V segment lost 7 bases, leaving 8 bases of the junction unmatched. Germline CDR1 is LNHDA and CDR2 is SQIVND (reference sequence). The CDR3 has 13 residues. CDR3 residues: CASTGRGRFGYTF. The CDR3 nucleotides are TGTGCCAGTACTGGCAGGGGGCGCTTTGGCTACACCTTC.

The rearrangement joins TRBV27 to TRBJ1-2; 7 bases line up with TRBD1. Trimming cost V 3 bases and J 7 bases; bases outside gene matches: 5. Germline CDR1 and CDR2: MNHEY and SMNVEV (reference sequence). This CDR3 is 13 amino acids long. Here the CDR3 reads CASSLTGYAGYTF. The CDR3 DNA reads TGTGCCAGCAGTTTGACAGGGTACGCTGGCTACACCTTC.

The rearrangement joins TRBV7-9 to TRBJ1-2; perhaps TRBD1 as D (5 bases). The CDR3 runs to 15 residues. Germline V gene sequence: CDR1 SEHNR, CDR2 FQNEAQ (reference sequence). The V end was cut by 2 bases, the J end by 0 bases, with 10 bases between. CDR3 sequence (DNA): TGTGCCAGCAGCTTATCAGCAGGGTCTAACTATGGCTACACCTTC. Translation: CASSLSAGSNYGYTF.

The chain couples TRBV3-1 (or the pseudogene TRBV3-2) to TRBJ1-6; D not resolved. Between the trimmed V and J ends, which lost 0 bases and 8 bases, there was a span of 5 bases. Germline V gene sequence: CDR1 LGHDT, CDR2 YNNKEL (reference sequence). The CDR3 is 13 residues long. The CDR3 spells CASSQDLDSPLHF. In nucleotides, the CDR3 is TGTGCCAGCAGCCAAGACTTAGATTCACCCCTCCACTTT.

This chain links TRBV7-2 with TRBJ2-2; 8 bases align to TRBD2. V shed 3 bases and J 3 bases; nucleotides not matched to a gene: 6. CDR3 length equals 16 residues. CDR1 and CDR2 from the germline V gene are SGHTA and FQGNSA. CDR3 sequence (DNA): TGTGCCAGCAGCTTTCGGGGACTAGGGGACACCGGGGAGCTGTTTTTT. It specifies CASSFRGLGDTGELFF.

The CDR3: CASSLGQFSYEQYF. DNA for the CDR3: TGTGCCAGCAGCTTAGGGCAGTTCTCCTACGAGCAGTACTTC. The gene calls are TRBV11-2 and TRBJ2-7; D not resolved. CDR3 length: 14 amino acids. Trimming took off 1 base at V and 0 bases at J, with 7 bases between the two ends. The germline gives CDR1 SGHAT, CDR2 FQNNGV.

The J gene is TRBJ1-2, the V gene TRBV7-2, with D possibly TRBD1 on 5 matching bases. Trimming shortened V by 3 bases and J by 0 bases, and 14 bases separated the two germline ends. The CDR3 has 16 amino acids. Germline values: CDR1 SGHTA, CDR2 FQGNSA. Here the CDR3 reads CASSFIDSRANYGYTF. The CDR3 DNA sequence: TGTGCCAGCAGCTTCATCGACAGCCGAGCTAACTATGGCTACACCTTC.

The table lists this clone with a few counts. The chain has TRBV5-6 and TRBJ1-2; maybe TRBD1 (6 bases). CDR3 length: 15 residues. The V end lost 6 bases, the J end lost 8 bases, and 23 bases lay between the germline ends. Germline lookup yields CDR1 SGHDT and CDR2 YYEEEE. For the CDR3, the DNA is TGTGCCAGCACCCTTTATCTTTGGGGGCGGAGAGGCTACACCTTC. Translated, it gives CASTLYLWGRRGYTF.

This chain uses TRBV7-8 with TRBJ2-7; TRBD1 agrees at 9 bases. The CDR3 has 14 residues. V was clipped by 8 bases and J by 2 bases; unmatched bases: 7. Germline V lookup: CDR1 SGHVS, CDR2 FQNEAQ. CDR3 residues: CASHTGQGPYEQYF. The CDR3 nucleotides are TGTGCCAGCCATACGGGACAGGGCCCCTACGAGCAGTACTTC.

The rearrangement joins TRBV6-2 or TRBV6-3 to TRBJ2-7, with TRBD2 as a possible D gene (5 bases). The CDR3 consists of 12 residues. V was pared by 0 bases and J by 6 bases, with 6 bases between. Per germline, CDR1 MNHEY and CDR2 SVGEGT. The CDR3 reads CASSYSAGEQYF. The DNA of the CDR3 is TGTGCCAGCAGTTACTCGGCGGGCGAGCAGTACTTC.

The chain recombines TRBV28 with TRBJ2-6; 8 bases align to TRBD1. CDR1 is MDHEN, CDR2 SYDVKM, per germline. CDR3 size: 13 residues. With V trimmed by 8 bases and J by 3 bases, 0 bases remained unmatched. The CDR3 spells CASDRGGANVLTF. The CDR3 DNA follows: TGTGCCAGCGACAGGGGTGGGGCCAACGTCCTGACTTTC.

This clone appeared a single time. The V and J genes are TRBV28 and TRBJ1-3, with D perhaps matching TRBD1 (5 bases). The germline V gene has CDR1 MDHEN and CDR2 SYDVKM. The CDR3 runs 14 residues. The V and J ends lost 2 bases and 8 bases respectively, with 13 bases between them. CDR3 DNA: TGTGCCAGCAGTTTAGCCGGGGGAGCGGACACCATATATTTT. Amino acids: CASSLAGGADTIYF.

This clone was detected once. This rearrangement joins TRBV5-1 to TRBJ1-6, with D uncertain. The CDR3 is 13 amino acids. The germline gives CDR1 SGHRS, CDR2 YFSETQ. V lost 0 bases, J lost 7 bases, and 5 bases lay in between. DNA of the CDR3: TGCGCCAGCAGCTTGGCCTCCAATTCACCCCTCCACTTT. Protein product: CASSLASNSPLHF.

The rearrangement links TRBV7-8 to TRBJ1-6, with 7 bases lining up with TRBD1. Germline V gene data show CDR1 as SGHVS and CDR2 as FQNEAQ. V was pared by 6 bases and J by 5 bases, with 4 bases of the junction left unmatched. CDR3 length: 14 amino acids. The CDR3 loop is CASREGTDNSPLHF. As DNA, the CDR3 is TGTGCCAGCAGAGAAGGGACAGATAATTCACCCCTCCACTTT.

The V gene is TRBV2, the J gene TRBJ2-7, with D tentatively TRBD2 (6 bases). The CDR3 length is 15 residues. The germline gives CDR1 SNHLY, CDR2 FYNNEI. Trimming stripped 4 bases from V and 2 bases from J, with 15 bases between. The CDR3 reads CASSAQGGTTYEQYF. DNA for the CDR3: TGTGCCAGCAGTGCCCAAGGAGGGACCACCTACGAGCAGTACTTC.

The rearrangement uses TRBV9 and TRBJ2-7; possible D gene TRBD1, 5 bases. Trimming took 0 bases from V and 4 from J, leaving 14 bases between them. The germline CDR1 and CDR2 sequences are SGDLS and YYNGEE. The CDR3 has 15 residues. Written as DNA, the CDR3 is TGTGCCAGCAGCGTAGAGGGGTCATCTAAGTACGAGCAGTACTTC. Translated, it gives CASSVEGSSKYEQYF.

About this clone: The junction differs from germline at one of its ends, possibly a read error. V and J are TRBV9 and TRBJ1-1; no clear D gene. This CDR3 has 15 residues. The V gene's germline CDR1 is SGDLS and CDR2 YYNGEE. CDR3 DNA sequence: TGTGCCAGCAGCGTGGGCAGCCTCCCGAACGCTGAAGCTTTCTTT. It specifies CASSVGSLPNAEAFF. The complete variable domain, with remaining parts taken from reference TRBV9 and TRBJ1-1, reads DSGVTQTPKHLITATGQRVTLRCSPRSGDLSVYWYQQSLDQGLQFLIQYYNGEERAKGNILERFSAQQFPDLHSELNLSSLELGDSALYFCASSVGSLPNAEAFFGQGTRLTVV.

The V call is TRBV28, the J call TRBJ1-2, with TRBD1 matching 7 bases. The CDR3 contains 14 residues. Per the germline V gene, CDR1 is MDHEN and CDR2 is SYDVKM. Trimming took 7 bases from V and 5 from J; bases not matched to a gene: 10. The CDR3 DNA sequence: TGTGCCAGCAACTTCCGGACAGGCCCATATGGCTACACCTTC. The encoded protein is CASNFRTGPYGYTF.

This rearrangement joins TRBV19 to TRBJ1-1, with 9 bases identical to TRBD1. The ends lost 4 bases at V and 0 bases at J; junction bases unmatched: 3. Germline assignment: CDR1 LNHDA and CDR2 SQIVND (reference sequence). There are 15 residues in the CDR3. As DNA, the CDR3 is TGTGCCAGTAGTAGGGGACAGGGTTTGAACACTGAAGCTTTCTTT. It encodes CASSRGQGLNTEAFF.

CDR3 residues: CASSQVPRQGGRNTIYF. The CDR3 nucleotides are TGTGCCAGCAGCCAAGTTCCTCGACAGGGGGGTCGTAACACCATATATTTT. The rearrangement uses TRBV3-1 (or the pseudogene TRBV3-2) and TRBJ1-3; 9 positions match TRBD1. J gave up 7 bases and V 1 base, and 11 bases lay outside the gene matches. Germline-derived CDR1 and CDR2 are LGHDT and YNNKEL (reference sequence). This CDR3 comprises 17 residues.

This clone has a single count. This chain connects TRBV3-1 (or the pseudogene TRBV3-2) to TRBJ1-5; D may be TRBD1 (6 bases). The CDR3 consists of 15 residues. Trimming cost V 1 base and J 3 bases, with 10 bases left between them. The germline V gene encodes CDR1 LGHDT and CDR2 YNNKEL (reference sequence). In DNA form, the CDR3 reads TGTGCCAGCAGCCAAGTTTCAGGGGTCAATCAGCCCCAGCATTTT. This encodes CASSQVSGVNQPQHF.

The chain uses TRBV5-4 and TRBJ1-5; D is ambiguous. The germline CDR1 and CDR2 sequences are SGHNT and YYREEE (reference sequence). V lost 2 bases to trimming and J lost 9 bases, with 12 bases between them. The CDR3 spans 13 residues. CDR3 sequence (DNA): TGTGCCAGCAGCTTTGACGGAGTGGGGCCCCAGCATTTT. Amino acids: CASSFDGVGPQHF.

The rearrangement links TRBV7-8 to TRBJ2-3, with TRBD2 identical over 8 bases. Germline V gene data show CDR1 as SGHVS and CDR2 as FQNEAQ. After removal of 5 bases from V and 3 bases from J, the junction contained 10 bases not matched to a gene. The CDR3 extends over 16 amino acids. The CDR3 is CASSRAASGRTDTQYF. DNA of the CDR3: TGTGCCAGCAGCCGAGCGGCTAGCGGGCGGACAGATACGCAGTATTTT.

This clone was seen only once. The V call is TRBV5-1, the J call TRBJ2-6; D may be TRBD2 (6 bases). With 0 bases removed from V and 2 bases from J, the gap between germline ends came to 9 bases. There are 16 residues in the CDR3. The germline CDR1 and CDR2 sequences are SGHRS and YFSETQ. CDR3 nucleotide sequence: TGCGCCAGCAGCTTGGTGTCGGGGGCTGGGGCCAACGTCCTGACTTTC. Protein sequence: CASSLVSGAGANVLTF.

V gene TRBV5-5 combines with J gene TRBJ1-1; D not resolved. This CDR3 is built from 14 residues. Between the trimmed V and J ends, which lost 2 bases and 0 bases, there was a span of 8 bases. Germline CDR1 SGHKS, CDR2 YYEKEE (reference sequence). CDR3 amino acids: CASSFPELNTEAFF. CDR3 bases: TGTGCCAGCAGCTTCCCAGAACTGAACACTGAAGCTTTCTTT.

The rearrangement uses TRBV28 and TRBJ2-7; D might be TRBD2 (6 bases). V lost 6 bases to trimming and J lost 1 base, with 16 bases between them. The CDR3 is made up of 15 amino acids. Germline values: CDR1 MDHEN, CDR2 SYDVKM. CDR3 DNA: TGTGCCAGCAGCCCAATGGGACTGGCATCCTACGAGCAGTACTTC. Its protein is CASSPMGLASYEQYF.

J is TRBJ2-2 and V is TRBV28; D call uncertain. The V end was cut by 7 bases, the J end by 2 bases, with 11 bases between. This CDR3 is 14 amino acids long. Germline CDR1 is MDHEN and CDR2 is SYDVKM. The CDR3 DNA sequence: TGTGCCAGCACCACCCAGTTAAACACCGGGGAGCTGTTTTTT. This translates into CASTTQLNTGELFF.

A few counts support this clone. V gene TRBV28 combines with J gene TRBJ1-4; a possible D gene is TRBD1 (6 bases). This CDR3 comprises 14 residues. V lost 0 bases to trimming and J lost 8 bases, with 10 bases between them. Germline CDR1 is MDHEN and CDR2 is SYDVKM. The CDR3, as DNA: TGTGCCAGCAGTTTATGGGGGGGGCGCGAAAAACTGTTTTTT. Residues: CASSLWGGREKLFF.

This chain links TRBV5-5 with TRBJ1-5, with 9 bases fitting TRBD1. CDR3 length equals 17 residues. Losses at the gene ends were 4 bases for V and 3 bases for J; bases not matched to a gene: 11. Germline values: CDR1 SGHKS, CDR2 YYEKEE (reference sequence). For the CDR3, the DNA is TGTGCCAGCAGCCCAACAGGGGGCGCAAGGAACAATCAGCCCCAGCATTTT. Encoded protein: CASSPTGGARNNQPQHF.

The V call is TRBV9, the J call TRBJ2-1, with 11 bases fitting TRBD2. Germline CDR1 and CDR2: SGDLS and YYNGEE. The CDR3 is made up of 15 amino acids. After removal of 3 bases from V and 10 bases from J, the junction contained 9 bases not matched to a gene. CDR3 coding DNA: TGTGCCAGCAGCGCCCTGACTAGCGGGGTGGGGGAGCAGTTCTTC. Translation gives CASSALTSGVGEQFF.